This T cell receptor beta chain was recorded in a study of OX40 agonist ivuxolimab in advanced cancers. Looking at the study overall: Ivuxolimab, an antibody acting as an agonist of OX40 (CD134), was used to treat patients. Three patients showed partial responses: one hepatocellular carcinoma and two cutaneous melanoma cases.

The germline gives CDR1 SGHTA, CDR2 FQGNSA. This CDR3 is built from 13 residues. V was cut by 0 bases and J by 4 bases, with 7 bases left in between. Whole-study results and caveats: Several nonresponders also turned out to have low normalized T-cell clonal expansion.

The assay was immunoSEQ multiplex PCR, and TCRdb's table has in-frame clones only and misses some. The sample shows about 15,000 clones, approximately 78% of them seen only once. Worth noting for this clone: Its specificity is not known.

This clonotype was sampled from an adult with an advanced solid tumor such as melanoma, head and neck, liver or kidney cancer. The starting material was CD4+ or CD8+ T cells sorted from blood, obtained in a trial of the OX40 agonist ivuxolimab. The chain has TRBV7-2 and TRBJ2-7, with D unclear. The CDR3 loop reads CASSLAVPYEQYF. Written as DNA, the CDR3 is TGTGCCAGCAGCTTAGCCGTACCTTACGAGCAGTACTTC.